These 10 T cell receptor beta chains were sequenced from one sample in a study of control samples from healthy donors and cancer patients. Produced via immunoSEQ multiplex PCR; TCRdb's table is partial and in-frame only. The profile shows around 64,000 clones, more than 70% of them singletons. Sequencing input: PBMCs. The receptor set was obtained from a man aged 55-75 years with colorectal cancer.

This clone was seen more than once but under ten times. This chain uses TRBV5-1 with TRBJ2-7; 9 bases agree with TRBD1. The CDR3 is 14 amino acids. The trim removed 3 bases at V and 7 bases at J, leaving 8 bases unmatched. Per the germline V gene, CDR1 is SGHRS and CDR2 is YFSETQ. The DNA of the CDR3 is TGCGCCAGCAGCTCGGGACAGGGTTTACGGGAGCAGTACTTC. As protein: CASSSGQGLREQYF.

The chain joins TRBV5-4 to TRBJ2-5; TRBD1 aligns across 9 bases. The length of the CDR3 is 15 residues. CDR1 and CDR2 (germline): SGHNT, YYREEE (reference sequence). V lost 3 bases and J lost 2; bases outside the gene matches: 5. CDR3 sequence reads: CASSSGQGIQETQYF. The CDR3 DNA reads as TGTGCCAGCAGCTCGGGACAGGGTATACAAGAGACCCAGTACTTC.

The chain joins TRBV4-1 to TRBJ2-1; D perhaps matches TRBD2 (5 bases). Germline V gene lookup returns CDR1 MGHRA and CDR2 YSYEKL. CDR3 length equals 14 residues. With 3 bases removed from V and 6 bases from J, the gap between germline ends came to 12 bases. The CDR3 sequence is CASSHYGVGNEQFF. The CDR3 DNA reads TGCGCCAGCAGCCATTACGGGGTCGGCAATGAGCAGTTCTTC.

The gene calls are TRBV7-3 and TRBJ1-4; maybe TRBD1 (5 bases). The CDR3 is 15 residues long. Germline CDR1 reads SGHTA; CDR2 reads FQGTGA. V was pared by 5 bases and J by 3 bases, with 13 bases between. In DNA, the CDR3 is TGTGCCAGCAGCCTTCAGGGTGCAGCTAATGAAAAACTGTTTTTT. This gives the protein CASSLQGAANEKLFF.

This chain links TRBV7-6 with TRBJ2-1; D uncertain. V lost 1 base and J lost 9, with 13 bases in between. This CDR3 has 14 amino acids. Germline-derived CDR1 and CDR2 are SGHVS and FNYEAQ. CDR3 in DNA: TGTGCCAGCAGCTTAGTGTGGGGAACCGCTGAGCAGTTCTTC. Protein sequence: CASSLVWGTAEQFF.

The chain uses TRBV20-1 and TRBJ1-2; D is uncertain. This CDR3 is 11 amino acids long. V gave up 0 bases and J gave up 4 bases, with 3 bases separating them. Germline values: CDR1 DFQATT, CDR2 SNEGSKA (reference sequence). CDR3 sequence: CSARDAYGYTF. CDR3 nucleotide sequence: TGCAGTGCTAGAGACGCCTATGGCTACACCTTC.

In its sample, this clone was seen once. The rearrangement joins TRBV7-3 to TRBJ2-7, with D perhaps matching TRBD2 (5 bases). The CDR3 covers 13 residues. Germline-derived CDR1 and CDR2 are SGHTA and FQGTGA. Trimming stripped 1 base from V and 6 bases from J, with 10 bases between. This chain's CDR3 is CASSLIVEGEQYF. As DNA, the CDR3 is TGTGCCAGCAGCTTAATTGTCGAGGGCGAGCAGTACTTC.

V usage is TRBV6-5 and J usage is TRBJ1-5, with 8 bases aligning to TRBD1. V lost 7 bases, J lost 5 bases, and 7 bases stayed unmatched. This CDR3 contains 14 residues. Looked up from germline, CDR1 is MNHEY and CDR2 is SVGAGI. CDR3 bases: TGTGCCAGCACCCGGGACAGGAGCGATCAGCCCCAGCATTTT. Its protein product is CASTRDRSDQPQHF.

The CDR3 sequence: CASSIGGHMNQPQHF. In DNA, the CDR3 is TGTGCCAGCTCAATAGGGGGGCACATGAATCAGCCCCAGCATTTT. This chain uses TRBV18 with TRBJ1-5; TRBD1 is a possible D gene (6 bases). CDR3 size: 15 residues. Germline V gene data show CDR1 as KGHSH and CDR2 as LQKENI. Trimming took off 5 bases at V and 4 bases at J, with 15 bases between the two ends.

This clone is categorized as medium-sized. The chain uses TRBV5-1 and TRBJ2-2; D possibly uses TRBD1 or TRBD2 (5 bases each). CDR1 and CDR2 (germline): SGHRS, YFSETQ. The CDR3 length is 14 residues. With 3 bases removed from V and 4 bases from J, the gap between germline ends came to 10 bases. This CDR3 is CASSSGGGTGELFF. CDR3 DNA: TGCGCCAGCAGCTCCGGTGGGGGCACCGGGGAGCTGTTTTTT.